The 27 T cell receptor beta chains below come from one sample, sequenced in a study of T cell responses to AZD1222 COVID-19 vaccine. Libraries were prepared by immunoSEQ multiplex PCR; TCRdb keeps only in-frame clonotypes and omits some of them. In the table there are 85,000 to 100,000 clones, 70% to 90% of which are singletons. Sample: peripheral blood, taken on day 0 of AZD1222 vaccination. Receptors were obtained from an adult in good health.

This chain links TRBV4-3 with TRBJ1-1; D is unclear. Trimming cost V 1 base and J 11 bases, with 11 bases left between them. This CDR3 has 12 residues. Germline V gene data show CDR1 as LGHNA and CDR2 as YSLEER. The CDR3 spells CASSQAGRVAFF. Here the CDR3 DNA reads TGCGCCAGCAGCCAAGCTGGGAGGGTTGCTTTCTTT.

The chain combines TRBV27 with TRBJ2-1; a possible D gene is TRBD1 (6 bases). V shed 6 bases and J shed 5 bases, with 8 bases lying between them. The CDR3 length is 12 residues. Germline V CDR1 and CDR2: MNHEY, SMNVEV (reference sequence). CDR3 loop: CASRRGNNEQFF. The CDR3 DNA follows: TGTGCCAGCAGGAGGGGGAACAATGAGCAGTTCTTC.

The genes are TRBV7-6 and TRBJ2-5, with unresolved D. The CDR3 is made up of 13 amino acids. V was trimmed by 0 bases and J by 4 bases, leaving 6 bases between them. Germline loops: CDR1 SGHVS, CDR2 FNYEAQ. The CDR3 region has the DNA TGTGCCAGCAGCTTAGCACTGTCAGAGACCCAGTACTTC. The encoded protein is CASSLALSETQYF. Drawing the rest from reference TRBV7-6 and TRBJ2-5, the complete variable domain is GAGVSQSPRYKVTKRGQDVALRCDPISGHVSLYWYRQALGQGPEFLTYFNYEAQQDKSGLPNDRFSAERPEGSISTLTIQRTEQRDSAMYRCASSLALSETQYFGPGTRLLVL.

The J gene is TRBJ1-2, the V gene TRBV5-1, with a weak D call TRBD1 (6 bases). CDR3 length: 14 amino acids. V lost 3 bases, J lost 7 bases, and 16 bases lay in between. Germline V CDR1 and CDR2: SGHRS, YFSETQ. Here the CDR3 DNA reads TGCGCCAGCAGCTCCGGACAGACGGAGTTTGGCTACACCTTC. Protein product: CASSSGQTEFGYTF.

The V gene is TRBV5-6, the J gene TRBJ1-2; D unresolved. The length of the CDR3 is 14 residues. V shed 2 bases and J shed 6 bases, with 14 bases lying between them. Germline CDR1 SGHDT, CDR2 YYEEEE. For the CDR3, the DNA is TGTGCCAGCAGCTTCATAGACCGGACTAATGGCTACACCTTC. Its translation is CASSFIDRTNGYTF.

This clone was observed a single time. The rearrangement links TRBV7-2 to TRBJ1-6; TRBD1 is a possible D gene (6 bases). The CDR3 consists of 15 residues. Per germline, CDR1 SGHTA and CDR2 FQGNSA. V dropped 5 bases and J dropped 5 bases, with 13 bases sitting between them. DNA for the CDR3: TGTGCCAGCAGCCTACAATCAGGGGATAATTCACCCCTCCACTTT. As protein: CASSLQSGDNSPLHF.

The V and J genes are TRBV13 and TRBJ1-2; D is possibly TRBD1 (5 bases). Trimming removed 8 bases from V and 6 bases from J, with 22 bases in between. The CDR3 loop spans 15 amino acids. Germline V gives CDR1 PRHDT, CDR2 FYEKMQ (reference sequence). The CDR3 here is CASRRAQGRRDGYTF. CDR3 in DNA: TGTGCCAGCCGGAGGGCTCAGGGACGGCGAGATGGCTACACCTTC.

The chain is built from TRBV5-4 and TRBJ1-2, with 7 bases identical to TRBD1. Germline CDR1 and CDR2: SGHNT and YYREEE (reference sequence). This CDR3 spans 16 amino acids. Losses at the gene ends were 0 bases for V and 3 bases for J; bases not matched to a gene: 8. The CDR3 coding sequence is TGTGCCAGCAGCTTGGAACAGGGGAAGGCGTACTATGGCTACACCTTC. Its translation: CASSLEQGKAYYGYTF.

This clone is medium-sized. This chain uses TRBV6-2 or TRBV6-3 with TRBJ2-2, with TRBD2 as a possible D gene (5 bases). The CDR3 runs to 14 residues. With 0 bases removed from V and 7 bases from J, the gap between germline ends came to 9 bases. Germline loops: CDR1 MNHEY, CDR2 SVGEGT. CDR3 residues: CASSYSGEGGELFF. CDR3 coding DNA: TGTGCCAGCAGTTACTCTGGCGAGGGCGGGGAGCTGTTTTTT.

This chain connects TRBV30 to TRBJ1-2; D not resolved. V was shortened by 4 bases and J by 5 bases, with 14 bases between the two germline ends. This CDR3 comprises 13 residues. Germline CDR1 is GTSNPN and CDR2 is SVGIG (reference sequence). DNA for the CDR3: TGTGCCTGGACGGAAGGGCAAGGGTATGGCTACACCTTC. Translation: CAWTEGQGYGYTF.

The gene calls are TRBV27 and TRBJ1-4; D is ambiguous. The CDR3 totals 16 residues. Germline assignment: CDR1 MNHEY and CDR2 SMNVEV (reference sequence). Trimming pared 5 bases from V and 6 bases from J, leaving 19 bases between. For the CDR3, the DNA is TGTGCCAGCAGTCCCCTCGGAGGAGTTACAGATGAAAAACTGTTTTTT. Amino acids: CASSPLGGVTDEKLFF.

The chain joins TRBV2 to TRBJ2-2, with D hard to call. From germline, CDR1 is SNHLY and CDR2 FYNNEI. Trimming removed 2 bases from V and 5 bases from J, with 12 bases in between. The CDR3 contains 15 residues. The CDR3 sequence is CASSEKGFSTGELFF. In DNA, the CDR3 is TGTGCCAGCAGTGAAAAAGGGTTTTCAACCGGGGAGCTGTTTTTT.

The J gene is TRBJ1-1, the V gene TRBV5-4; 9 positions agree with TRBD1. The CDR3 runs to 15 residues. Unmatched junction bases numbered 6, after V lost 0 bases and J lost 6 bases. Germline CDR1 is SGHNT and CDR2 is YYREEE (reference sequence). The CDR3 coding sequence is TGTGCCAGCAGCTTGGGGGGGGACAGGGATGCTGAAGCTTTCTTT. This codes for CASSLGGDRDAEAFF.

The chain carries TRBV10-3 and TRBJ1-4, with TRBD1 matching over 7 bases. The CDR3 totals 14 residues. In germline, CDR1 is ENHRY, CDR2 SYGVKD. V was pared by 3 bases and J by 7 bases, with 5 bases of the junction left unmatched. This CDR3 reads CAISDVTGVEKLFF. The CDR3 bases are TGTGCCATCAGTGACGTCACAGGGGTTGAAAAACTGTTTTTT.

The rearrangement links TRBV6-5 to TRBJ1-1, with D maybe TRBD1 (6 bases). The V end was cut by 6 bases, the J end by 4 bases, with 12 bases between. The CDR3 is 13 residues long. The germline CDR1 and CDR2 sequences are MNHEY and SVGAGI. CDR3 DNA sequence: TGTGCCAGCAGCCGGGACACAACCACTGAAGCTTTCTTT. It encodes CASSRDTTTEAFF.

This CDR3 is CASSLTPGNTIYF. The CDR3 region has the DNA TGTGCCAGCAGCCTTACCCCTGGAAACACCATATATTTT. The rearrangement uses TRBV3-1 (or the pseudogene TRBV3-2) and TRBJ1-3; D ambiguous. CDR3 length: 13 amino acids. The V and J ends lost 4 bases and 2 bases respectively, with 6 bases between them. Germline V gene lookup returns CDR1 LGHDT and CDR2 YNNKEL (reference sequence).

For the CDR3, the DNA is TGTGCCAGCAGCCAATTCACAGGCGGTGGAAACACCATATATTTT. Translated: CASSQFTGGGNTIYF. This chain uses TRBV3-1 (or the pseudogene TRBV3-2) with TRBJ1-3; D might be TRBD1 (5 bases). Germline loops: CDR1 LGHDT, CDR2 YNNKEL (reference sequence). V was pared by 2 bases and J by 3 bases, with 11 bases between. The CDR3 covers 15 residues.

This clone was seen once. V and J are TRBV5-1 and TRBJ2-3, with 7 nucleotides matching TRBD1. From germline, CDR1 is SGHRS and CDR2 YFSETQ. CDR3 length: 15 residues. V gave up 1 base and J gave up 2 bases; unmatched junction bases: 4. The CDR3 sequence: CASSLLTGATDTQYF. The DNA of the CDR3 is TGCGCCAGCAGCTTGCTTACAGGGGCCACAGATACGCAGTATTTT.

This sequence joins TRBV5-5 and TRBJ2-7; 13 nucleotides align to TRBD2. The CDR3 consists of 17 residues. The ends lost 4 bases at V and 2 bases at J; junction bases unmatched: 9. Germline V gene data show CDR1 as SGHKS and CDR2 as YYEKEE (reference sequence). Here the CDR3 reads CASSPDPGLAGTYEQYF. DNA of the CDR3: TGTGCCAGCAGCCCCGATCCGGGACTAGCGGGGACCTACGAGCAGTACTTC.

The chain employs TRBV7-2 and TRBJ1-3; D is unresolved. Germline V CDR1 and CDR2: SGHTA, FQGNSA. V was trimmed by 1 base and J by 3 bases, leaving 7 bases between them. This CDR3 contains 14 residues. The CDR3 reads CASSLDPGGNTIYF. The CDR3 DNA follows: TGTGCCAGCAGCTTAGATCCGGGTGGAAACACCATATATTTT.

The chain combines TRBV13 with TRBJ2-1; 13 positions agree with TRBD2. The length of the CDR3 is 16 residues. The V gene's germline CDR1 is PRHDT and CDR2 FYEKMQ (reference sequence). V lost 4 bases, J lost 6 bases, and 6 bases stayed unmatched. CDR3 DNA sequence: TGTGCCAGCAGCTCCCGACTAGCGGGGGGCCCCAATGAGCAGTTCTTC. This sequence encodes CASSSRLAGGPNEQFF. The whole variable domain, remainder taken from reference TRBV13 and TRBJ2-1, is AAGVIQSPRHLIKEKRETATLKCYPIPRHDTVYWYQQGPGQDPQFLISFYEKMQSDKGSIPDRFSAQQFSDYHSELNMSSLELGDSALYFCASSSRLAGGPNEQFFGPGTRLTVL.

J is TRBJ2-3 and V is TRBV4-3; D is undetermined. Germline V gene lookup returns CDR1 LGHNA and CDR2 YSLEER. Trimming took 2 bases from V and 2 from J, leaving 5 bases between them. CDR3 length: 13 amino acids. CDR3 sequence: CASSQLPTDTQYF. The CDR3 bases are TGCGCCAGCAGCCAACTTCCCACAGATACGCAGTATTTT.

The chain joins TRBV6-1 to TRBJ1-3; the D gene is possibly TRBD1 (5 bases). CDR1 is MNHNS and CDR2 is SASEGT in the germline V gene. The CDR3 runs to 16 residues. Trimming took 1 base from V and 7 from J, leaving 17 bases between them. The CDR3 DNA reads TGTGCCAGCAGTGAAGAGGTGGTCGGGGGGTCGAACACCATATATTTT. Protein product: CASSEEVVGGSNTIYF.

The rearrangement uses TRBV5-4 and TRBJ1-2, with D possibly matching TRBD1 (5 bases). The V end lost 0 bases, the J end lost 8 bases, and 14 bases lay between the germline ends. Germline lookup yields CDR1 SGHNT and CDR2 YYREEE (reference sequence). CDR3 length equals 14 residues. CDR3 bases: TGTGCCAGCAGCTTGGTATCAGGGAGAGTAGGCTACACCTTC. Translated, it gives CASSLVSGRVGYTF.

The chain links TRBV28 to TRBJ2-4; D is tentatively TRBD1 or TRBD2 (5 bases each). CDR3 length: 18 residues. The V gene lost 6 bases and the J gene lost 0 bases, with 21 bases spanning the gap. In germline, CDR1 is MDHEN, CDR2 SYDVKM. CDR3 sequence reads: CASRLAGAGGLAKNIQYF. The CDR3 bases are TGTGCCAGCAGGCTTGCCGGGGCCGGCGGTCTAGCCAAAAACATTCAGTACTTC.

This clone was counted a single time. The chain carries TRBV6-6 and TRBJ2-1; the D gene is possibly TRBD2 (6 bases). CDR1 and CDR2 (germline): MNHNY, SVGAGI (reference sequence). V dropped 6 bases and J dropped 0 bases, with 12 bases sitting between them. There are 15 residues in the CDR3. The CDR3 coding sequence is TGTGCCAGCAGCTGGGGGGTCTCCTCCTACAATGAGCAGTTCTTC. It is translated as CASSWGVSSYNEQFF.

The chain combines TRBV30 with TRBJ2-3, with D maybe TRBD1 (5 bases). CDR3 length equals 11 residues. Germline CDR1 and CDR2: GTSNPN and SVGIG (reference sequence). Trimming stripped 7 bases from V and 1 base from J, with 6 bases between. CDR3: CASRGTDTQYF. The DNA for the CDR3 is TGTGCCTCCAGGGGCACAGATACGCAGTATTTT. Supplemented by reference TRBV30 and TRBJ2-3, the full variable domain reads SQTIHQWPATLVQPVGSPLSLECTVEGTSNPNLYWYRQAAGRGLQLLFYSVGIGQISSEVPQNLSASRPQDRQFILSSKKLLLSDSGFYLCASRGTDTQYFGPGTRLTVL.